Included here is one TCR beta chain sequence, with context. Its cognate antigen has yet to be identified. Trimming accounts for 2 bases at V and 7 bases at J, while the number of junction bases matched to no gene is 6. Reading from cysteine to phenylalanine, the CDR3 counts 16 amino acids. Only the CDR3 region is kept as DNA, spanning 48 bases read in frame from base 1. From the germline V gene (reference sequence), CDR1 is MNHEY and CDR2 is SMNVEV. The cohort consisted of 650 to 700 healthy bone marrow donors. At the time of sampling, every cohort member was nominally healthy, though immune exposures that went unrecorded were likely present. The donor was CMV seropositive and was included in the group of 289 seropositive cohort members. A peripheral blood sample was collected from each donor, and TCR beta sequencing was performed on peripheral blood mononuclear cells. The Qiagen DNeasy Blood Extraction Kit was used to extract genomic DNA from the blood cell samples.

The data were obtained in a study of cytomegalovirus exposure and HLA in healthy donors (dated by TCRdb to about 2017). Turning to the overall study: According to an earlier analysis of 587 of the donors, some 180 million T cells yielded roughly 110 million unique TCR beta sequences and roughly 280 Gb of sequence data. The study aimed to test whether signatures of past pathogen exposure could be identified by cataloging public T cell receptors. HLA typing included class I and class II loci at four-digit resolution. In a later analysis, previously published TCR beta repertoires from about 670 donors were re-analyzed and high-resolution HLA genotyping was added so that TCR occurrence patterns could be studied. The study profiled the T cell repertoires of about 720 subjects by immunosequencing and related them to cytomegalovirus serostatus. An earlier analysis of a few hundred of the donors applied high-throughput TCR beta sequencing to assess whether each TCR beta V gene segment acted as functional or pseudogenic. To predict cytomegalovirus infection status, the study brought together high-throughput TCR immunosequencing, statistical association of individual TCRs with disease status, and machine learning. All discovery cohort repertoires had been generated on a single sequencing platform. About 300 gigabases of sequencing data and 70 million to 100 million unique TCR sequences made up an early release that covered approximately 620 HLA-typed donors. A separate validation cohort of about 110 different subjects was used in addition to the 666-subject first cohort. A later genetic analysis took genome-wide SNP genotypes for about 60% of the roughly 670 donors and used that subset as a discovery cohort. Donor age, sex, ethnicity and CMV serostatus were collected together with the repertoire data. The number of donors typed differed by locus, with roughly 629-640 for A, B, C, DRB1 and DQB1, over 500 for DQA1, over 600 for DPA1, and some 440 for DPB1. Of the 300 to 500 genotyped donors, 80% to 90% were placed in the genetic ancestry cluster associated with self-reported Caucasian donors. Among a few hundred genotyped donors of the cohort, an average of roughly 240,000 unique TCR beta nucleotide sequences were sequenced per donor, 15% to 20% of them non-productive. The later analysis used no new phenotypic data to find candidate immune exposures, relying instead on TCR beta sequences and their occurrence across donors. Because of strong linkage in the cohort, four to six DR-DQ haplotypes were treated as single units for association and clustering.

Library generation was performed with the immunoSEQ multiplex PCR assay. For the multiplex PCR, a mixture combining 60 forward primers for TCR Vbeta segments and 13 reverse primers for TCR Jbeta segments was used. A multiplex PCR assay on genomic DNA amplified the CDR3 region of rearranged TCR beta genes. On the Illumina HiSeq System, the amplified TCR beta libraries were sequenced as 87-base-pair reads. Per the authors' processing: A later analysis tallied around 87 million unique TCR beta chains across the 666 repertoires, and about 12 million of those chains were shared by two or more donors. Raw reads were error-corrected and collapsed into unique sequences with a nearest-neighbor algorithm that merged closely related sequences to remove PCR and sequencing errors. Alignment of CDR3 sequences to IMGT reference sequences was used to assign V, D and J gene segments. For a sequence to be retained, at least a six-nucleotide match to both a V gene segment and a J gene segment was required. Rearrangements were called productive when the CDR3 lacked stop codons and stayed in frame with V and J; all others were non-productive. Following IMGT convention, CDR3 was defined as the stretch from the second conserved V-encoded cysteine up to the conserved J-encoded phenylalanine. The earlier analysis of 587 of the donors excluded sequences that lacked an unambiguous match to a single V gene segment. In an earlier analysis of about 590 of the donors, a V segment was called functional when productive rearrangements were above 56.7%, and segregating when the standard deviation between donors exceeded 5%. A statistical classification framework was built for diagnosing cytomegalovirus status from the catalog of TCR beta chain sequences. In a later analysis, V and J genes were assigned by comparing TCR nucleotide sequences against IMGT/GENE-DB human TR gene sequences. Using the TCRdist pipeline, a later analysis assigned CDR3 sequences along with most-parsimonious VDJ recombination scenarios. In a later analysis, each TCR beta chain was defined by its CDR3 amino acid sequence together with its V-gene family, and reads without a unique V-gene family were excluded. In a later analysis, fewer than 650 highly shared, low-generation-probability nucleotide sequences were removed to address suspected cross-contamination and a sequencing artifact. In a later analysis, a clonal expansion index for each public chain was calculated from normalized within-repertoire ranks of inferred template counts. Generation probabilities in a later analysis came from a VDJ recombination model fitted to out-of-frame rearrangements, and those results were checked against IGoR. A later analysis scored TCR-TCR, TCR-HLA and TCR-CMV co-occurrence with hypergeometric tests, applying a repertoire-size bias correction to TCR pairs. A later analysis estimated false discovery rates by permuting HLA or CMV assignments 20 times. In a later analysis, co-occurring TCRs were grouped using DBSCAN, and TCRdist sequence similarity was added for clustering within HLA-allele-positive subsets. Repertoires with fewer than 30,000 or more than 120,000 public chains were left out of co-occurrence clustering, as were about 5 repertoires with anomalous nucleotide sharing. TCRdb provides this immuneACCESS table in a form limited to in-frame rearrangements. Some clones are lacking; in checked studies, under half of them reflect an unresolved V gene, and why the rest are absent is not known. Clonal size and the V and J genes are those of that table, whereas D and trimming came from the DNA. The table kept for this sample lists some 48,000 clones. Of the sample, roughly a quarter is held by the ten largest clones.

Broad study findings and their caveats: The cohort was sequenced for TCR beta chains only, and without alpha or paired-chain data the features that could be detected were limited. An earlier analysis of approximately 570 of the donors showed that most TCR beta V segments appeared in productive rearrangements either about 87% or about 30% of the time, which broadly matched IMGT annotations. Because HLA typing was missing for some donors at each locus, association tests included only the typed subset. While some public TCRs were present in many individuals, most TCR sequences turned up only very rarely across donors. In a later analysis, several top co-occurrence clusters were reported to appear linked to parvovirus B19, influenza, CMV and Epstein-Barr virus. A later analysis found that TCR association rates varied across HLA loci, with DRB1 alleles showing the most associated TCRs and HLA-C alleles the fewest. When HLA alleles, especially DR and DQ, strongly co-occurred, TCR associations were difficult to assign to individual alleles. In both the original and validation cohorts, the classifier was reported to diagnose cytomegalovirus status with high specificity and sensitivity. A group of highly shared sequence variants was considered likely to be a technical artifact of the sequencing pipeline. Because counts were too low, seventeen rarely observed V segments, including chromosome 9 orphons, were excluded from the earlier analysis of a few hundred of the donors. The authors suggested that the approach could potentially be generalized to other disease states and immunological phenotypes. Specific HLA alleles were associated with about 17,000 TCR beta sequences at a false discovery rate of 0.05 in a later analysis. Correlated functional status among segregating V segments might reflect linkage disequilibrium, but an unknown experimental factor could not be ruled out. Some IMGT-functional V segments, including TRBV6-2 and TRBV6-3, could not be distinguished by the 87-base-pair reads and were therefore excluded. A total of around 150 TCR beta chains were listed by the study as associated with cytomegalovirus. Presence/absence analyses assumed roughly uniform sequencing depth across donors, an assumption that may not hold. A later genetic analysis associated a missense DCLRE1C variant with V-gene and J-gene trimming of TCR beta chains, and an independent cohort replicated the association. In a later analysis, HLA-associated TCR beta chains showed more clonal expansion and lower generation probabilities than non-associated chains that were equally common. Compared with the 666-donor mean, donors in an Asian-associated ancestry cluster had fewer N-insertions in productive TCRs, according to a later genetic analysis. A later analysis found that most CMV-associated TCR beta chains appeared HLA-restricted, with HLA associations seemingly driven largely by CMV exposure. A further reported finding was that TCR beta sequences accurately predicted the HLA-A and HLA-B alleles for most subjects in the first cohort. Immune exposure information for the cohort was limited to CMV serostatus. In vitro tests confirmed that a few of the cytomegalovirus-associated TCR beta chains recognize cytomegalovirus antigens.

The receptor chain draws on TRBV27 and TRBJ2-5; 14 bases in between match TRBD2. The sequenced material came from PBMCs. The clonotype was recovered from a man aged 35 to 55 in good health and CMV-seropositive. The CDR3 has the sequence CASSLLGLAGGGTQYF. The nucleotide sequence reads TGTGCCAGCAGTTTACTCGGACTAGCGGGGGGCGGGACCCAGTACTTC.